Presented here are 9 T cell receptor beta chains from one specimen sequenced in a study of blood T cell repertoires in COVID-19. TCRdb's copy holds only in-frame clones and misses some; the assay was immunoSEQ multiplex PCR. The table includes about 83,000 clones, roughly 90% detected once. The specimen sequenced was peripheral blood. The receptors were gathered from a woman aged 50 to 60 with active or convalescent COVID-19.

This clone was seen just once. The chain couples TRBV30 to TRBJ1-1; 7 nucleotides align to TRBD1. With 0 bases clipped from V and 7 bases from J, the junction kept 8 bases outside the gene matches. The CDR3 is 14 residues long. CDR1 is GTSNPN, CDR2 SVGIG, per germline (reference sequence). The CDR3 is CAWSVSQGVSEAFF. The CDR3 DNA is TGTGCCTGGAGTGTAAGTCAGGGGGTTAGTGAAGCTTTCTTT.

V gene TRBV3-1 (or the pseudogene TRBV3-2) combines with J gene TRBJ1-3; D uncertain. V lost 4 bases and J 0 bases, leaving 4 bases between the germline ends. Looked up from germline, CDR1 is LGHDT and CDR2 is YNNKEL (reference sequence). This CDR3 is 13 amino acids long. For the CDR3, the DNA is TGTGCCAGCAGCCCCGGCTCTGGAAACACCATATATTTT. Protein sequence: CASSPGSGNTIYF.

This rearrangement joins TRBV30 to TRBJ2-5; D might be TRBD2 (6 bases). V was trimmed by 0 bases and J by 7 bases, leaving 12 bases between them. Germline CDR1 reads GTSNPN; CDR2 reads SVGIG (reference sequence). CDR3 length equals 13 residues. The CDR3 here is CAWSVDGGRTQYF. CDR3 coding DNA: TGTGCCTGGAGTGTAGACGGAGGGCGGACCCAGTACTTC. Using reference TRBV30 and TRBJ2-5 for the parts outside the CDR3, the full variable domain is SQTIHQWPATLVQPVGSPLSLECTVEGTSNPNLYWYRQAAGRGLQLLFYSVGIGQISSEVPQNLSASRPQDRQFILSSKKLLLSDSGFYLCAWSVDGGRTQYFGPGTRLLVL.

The chain uses TRBV5-1 and TRBJ1-2, with TRBD1 matching over 9 bases. J was trimmed by 8 bases and V by 0 bases; bases with no gene match: 8. The CDR3 extends over 15 amino acids. Germline V CDR1 and CDR2: SGHRS, YFSETQ. CDR3 sequence: CASSLVDRGAGGYTF. CDR3 coding DNA: TGCGCCAGCAGCTTGGTAGACAGGGGGGCTGGGGGCTACACCTTC.

As for this clone: Other DNA variants within this sample encode the same CDR3. The chain uses TRBV5-8 and TRBJ2-1, with TRBD2 matching 11 bases. The CDR3 spans 14 residues. The ends lost 5 bases at V and 10 bases at J; junction bases unmatched: 8. The V gene's germline CDR1 is SGHTS and CDR2 YDEGEE. CDR3 coding DNA: TGTGCCAGCAGTTTTAGCGGGGGGGCGGGCGAGCAGTTCTTC. Protein product: CASSFSGGAGEQFF.

For this clone: This is likely an artifact of a read error, given a far larger clone one base away. The rearrangement uses TRBV6-2 or TRBV6-3 and TRBJ1-1; 8 nucleotides align to TRBD1. Trimming cost V 2 bases and J 2 bases; bases outside gene matches: 1. The germline V gene has CDR1 MNHEY and CDR2 SVGEGT. The CDR3 runs 14 residues. CDR3 sequence reads: CASSYGQGNTEAFF. CDR3 sequence (DNA): TGTGCCAGCAGTTACGGACAGGGAAACACTGAAGCTTTCTTT.

This rearrangement joins TRBV27 to TRBJ1-2, with D maybe TRBD1 (5 bases). The CDR3 is 13 amino acids. Germline lookup yields CDR1 MNHEY and CDR2 SMNVEV (reference sequence). V shed 6 bases and J shed 3 bases, with 11 bases lying between them. CDR3 nucleotide sequence: TGTGCCAGCAGGACAAGGGACTACTATGGCTACACCTTC. It codes for CASRTRDYYGYTF.

J is TRBJ1-1 and V is TRBV6-6; 7 bases match TRBD1. The J segment lost 1 base and the V segment lost 7 bases, leaving 6 bases of the junction unmatched. CDR3 length equals 14 residues. Germline-derived CDR1 and CDR2 are MNHNY and SVGAGI (reference sequence). CDR3 amino acids: CASTRTGRNTEAFF. Written as DNA, the CDR3 is TGTGCCAGCACCAGGACAGGTCGGAACACTGAAGCTTTCTTT.

Only one count was recorded for this clone. V and J are TRBV9 and TRBJ2-3, with 8 nucleotides matching TRBD2. The CDR3 has 17 amino acids. V lost 0 bases to trimming and J lost 2 bases; unmatched junction nucleotides: 8. CDR1 is SGDLS and CDR2 is YYNGEE in the germline V gene. CDR3: CASSVASAGGPTDTQYF. The CDR3 DNA is TGTGCCAGCAGCGTAGCTTCGGCGGGGGGACCCACAGATACGCAGTATTTT.